This T cell receptor (beta chain) was recovered during a study of human T cells and chemical hapten exposure. The time point denotes: pre-sensitization, week 0. The treatment was: therapeutic diphenylcyclopropenone sensitization with weekly scalp DPC. This clonotype has more than one count but fewer than ten. MiXCR, applied by TCRdb to the RACE reads, yields one record per CDR3 protein. This table holds tens of thousands of distinct CDR3 sequences, around an eighth found once. The germline V gene has CDR1 SGHNT and CDR2 YENEEA. The V gene lost 5 bases and the J gene lost 5 bases, with 16 bases spanning the gap. The CDR3 spans 15 residues.

The origin of this receptor is a woman aged 30 to 39 with alopecia areata. Some clones in this sample may be carry-over from other donors' samples. The V and J genes are TRBV11-3 and TRBJ2-1, with D tentatively TRBD2 (6 bases). The sequencing here drew on whole blood, taken in connection with sensitization to the hapten diphenylcyclopropenone (DPC). CDR3 sequence reads: CASSKSSGSHNEQFF. DNA for the CDR3: TGTGCCAGCAGCAAAAGTTCCGGGAGCCACAATGAGCAGTTCTTC.